This T cell receptor beta chain was identified during a study of identical twins. Findings of the study overall: Excess sharing by twins proved weaker in beta out-of-frame sequences.

With no exceptions, donors were healthy Caucasians. About this clonotype: Its cognate antigen is unknown.

The cDNA had a unique molecular identifier and a template-switch universal primer site. One entry per CDR3 protein results from TCRdb running MiXCR on the 5' RACE reads. The data hold about 570,000 distinct CDR3 sequences, with approximately 10% observed a single time. The same sample was also used in a study of yellow fever vaccine responses in identical twins.

This receptor was identified in a woman between 18 and 29 years old in good health. The sample consisted of PBMCs.

This CDR3 is CSVPYWFQTSTDTQYF. As DNA, the CDR3 is TGCAGCGTTCCTTATTGGTTCCAGACTAGCACAGATACGCAGTATTTT. The J gene is TRBJ2-3, the V gene TRBV29-1; D is undetermined. Germline V gives CDR1 SQVTM, CDR2 ANQGSEA. The CDR3 sequence is 16 residues long. V was pared by 5 bases and J by 0 bases, with 18 bases between.